This is a list of T cell receptor beta chains from one sample in a study of identical twins. TCRdb reprocessed the 5' RACE reads via MiXCR and lists one record per CDR3 protein. The sample has 650,000 to 800,000 distinct CDR3 sequences; under 9% are singletons. The same data also contributed to another study, on yellow fever vaccine responses in identical twins.

The specimen was PBMCs. The receptors derive from a young woman in good health. Both conserved end residues are part of each CDR3. D genes are given only for firm matches. Clone size, where shown, is once, few, many, or a class for clones that have expanded.

DNA | CDR3 | V | D | size | J
TGTGCCAGCAGCTTAGCGGAACAGGGCTACAATGAGCAGTTCTTC | CASSLAEQGYNEQFF | TRBV7-2 | . | few | TRBJ2-1
TGTGCCAGTAGTACGACAGGGGGACGCACCGGGGAGCTGTTTTTT | CASSTTGGRTGELFF | TRBV19 | TRBD1 | few | TRBJ2-2
TGCAGTGCTATACAGGGTAAAGAGACCCAGTACTTC | CSAIQGKETQYF | TRBV20-1 | . | few | TRBJ2-5
TGTGCCAGCTCACCCACAGGAAGCAAGGACTACACCTTC | CASSPTGSKDYTF | TRBV18 | . | . | TRBJ1-2
TGCGCCAGCAGCTATGGAGGGTCGGAATCACAGTTCTTC | CASSYGGSESQFF | TRBV5-1 | . | few | TRBJ2-1
TGCAGTGCAGGGCCGAAGGATGAGCAGTTCTTC | CSAGPKDEQFF | TRBV20-1 | . | many | TRBJ2-1
TGTGCCACCAGCATTGACCGTACCTACGAGCAGTACTTC | CATSIDRTYEQYF | TRBV15 | . | . | TRBJ2-7
TGTGCCAGCAGTCTATTTTGGGTAGCGGAGAACAATGAGCAGTTCTTC | CASSLFWVAENNEQFF | TRBV28 | . | few | TRBJ2-1
TGTGCCAGCCAGACAGAGTATGGGCTAGCGGGAATGGGCGGGGAGCTGTTTTTT | CASQTEYGLAGMGGELFF | TRBV6-1 | TRBD2 | . | TRBJ2-2
TGCGCCAGCAGCCAAAGAGACGGGACTAGCCGGAACACCGGGGAGCTGTTTTTT | CASSQRDGTSRNTGELFF | TRBV5-1 | TRBD2 | . | TRBJ2-2
TGTGCCAGCAGTATACAAACAGGGGGCATCACCGGGGAGCTGTTTTTT | CASSIQTGGITGELFF | TRBV27 | TRBD1 | few | TRBJ2-2
TGTGCCAGCAGCGGCGGCACTCTTCAGTACTTC | CASSGGTLQYF | TRBV28 | . | many | TRBJ2-7
TGCGCCAGCAGCCAAGATTTAGTCGGGAGGGCCAATGAGCAGTTCTTC | CASSQDLVGRANEQFF | TRBV4-3 | TRBD2 | few | TRBJ2-1
TGTGCCAGCAGTTCGACAGGGGGCAGTGGAGATACGCAGTATTTT | CASSSTGGSGDTQYF | TRBV12-3/TRBV12-4 | TRBD1 | few | TRBJ2-3
TGTGCCAGCAGCCTCTTACCGGGGGGGCCTGGGGCCAACGTCCTGACTTTC | CASSLLPGGPGANVLTF | TRBV3-1 | TRBD2 | . | TRBJ2-6
TGCAGCGTTGTAGGCAGCTCCTCTGGAAACACCATATATTTT | CSVVGSSSGNTIYF | TRBV29-1 | . | many | TRBJ1-3
TGTGCCAGCAGTTTGAGGAGGCCCTCTACAGATACGCAGTATTTT | CASSLRRPSTDTQYF | TRBV12-3/TRBV12-4 | . | many | TRBJ2-3
TGCAGTGCTAGAGCTTCGGGGTCCGAGCAGTACTTC | CSARASGSEQYF | TRBV20-1 | . | . | TRBJ2-7
TGCGCCAGCAGCGGATCTCGAAGCCTCTCCTACGAGCAGTACTTC | CASSGSRSLSYEQYF | TRBV5-1 | . | . | TRBJ2-7
TGTGCCAGCAGCTCCAATCCCGGAACAGCCGGGACCAGTTCCTACAATGAGCAGTTCTTC | CASSSNPGTAGTSSYNEQFF | TRBV11-1 | . | many | TRBJ2-1
TGTGCCAGCAGCCGGGGGGGAACCTACAATGAGCAGTTCTTC | CASSRGGTYNEQFF | TRBV3-1 | TRBD2 | many | TRBJ2-1
TGCAGTGCTAGAGGGGCCAGCCTATACAATAAGCAGTTCTTC | CSARGASLYNKQFF | TRBV20-1 | . | . | TRBJ2-1
TGTGCCACCAGTGACCCAAGCAGGGGTGGCTACACCTTC | CATSDPSRGGYTF | TRBV24-1 | . | few | TRBJ1-2
TGTGCCAGCGGTAGAGTGGATGAGCAGTTCTTC | CASGRVDEQFF | TRBV6-6 | . | . | TRBJ2-1
TGTGCCAGCAGCCATAGCGGGGGCGGGTTTGAGCAGTTCTTC | CASSHSGGGFEQFF | TRBV27 | TRBD2 | . | TRBJ2-1
TGTGCCAGCAGTTCCCCGGGCCTGCTGGGGACTAGCACCTACGAGCAGTACTTC | CASSSPGLLGTSTYEQYF | TRBV28 | TRBD2 | few | TRBJ2-7
TGTGCCAGCAGCTTAAGTGGGACAGGAAGGGCGTTCTTC | CASSLSGTGRAFF | TRBV7-3 | TRBD1 | . | TRBJ2-1
TGCGCCAGCAGCCAAGGTCTAGGCGGGACTAGTATTTACAATGAGCAGTTCTTC | CASSQGLGGTSIYNEQFF | TRBV4-3 | TRBD2 | . | TRBJ2-1
TGCGCCAGCAGGGGACAGACCGTTGGGTACGAGCAGTACTTC | CASRGQTVGYEQYF | TRBV10-2 | TRBD1 | few | TRBJ2-7
TGTGCCAGCAGTCTGCCATGGGACGCGGGATATACGCAGTATTTT | CASSLPWDAGYTQYF | TRBV12-3/TRBV12-4 | . | few | TRBJ2-3
TGTGCCAGCAGCTTGACTAGACGCGCGTTGGGTACGCAGTATTTT | CASSLTRRALGTQYF | TRBV7-3 | . | few | TRBJ2-3
TGTGCCAGCAGCCAATTTCCAGGGGGCGCCCCCTACGAGCAGTACTTC | CASSQFPGGAPYEQYF | TRBV3-1 | TRBD1 | . | TRBJ2-7
TGCAGTGCTAGAGAACTGGAATTCTCCTACAATGAGCAGTTCTTC | CSARELEFSYNEQFF | TRBV20-1 | . | . | TRBJ2-1
TGTGCCAGCAGTCGACAGGGTTTATACGAAAAACTGTTTTTT | CASSRQGLYEKLFF | TRBV6-1 | TRBD1 | few | TRBJ1-4
TGTGCCAGCAGCTTGGCCTTGAGTGCTGGGGAGCTGTTTTTT | CASSLALSAGELFF | TRBV5-6 | . | many | TRBJ2-2
TGCGCCAGCAGCTTGGTTCCTAGCGGGGGAGAGCAGTTCTTC | CASSLVPSGGEQFF | TRBV5-1 | TRBD2 | few | TRBJ2-1
TGCAGTGCCTACGAGTTGGGACAGGGTTACGAGCAGTACTTC | CSAYELGQGYEQYF | TRBV20-1 | TRBD1 | few | TRBJ2-7
TGTGCCAGCAGCATGGACCGCGTCCTCTACGAGCAGTACTTC | CASSMDRVLYEQYF | TRBV7-8 | . | . | TRBJ2-7
TGTGCCAGCAGCCAGGCGGGGTCGGTGGGGCAGTATTTT | CASSQAGSVGQYF | TRBV14 | . | few | TRBJ2-3